The clone carrying this T cell receptor beta chain was observed at least ten times. A much larger clone lies a single base off, so this may be a read error. This CDR3 is built from 17 residues. After removal of 3 bases from V and 7 bases from J, the junction contained 14 bases not matched to a gene. Germline CDR1 reads SGHRS; CDR2 reads YFSETQ. The sample originates from a study of blood T cells in healthy people across ages. Primed by a sample-barcoded 5' primer and a J-beta primer mix, a second PCR proceeded for roughly 6 to 12 cycles. A single record per CDR3 protein comes from TCRdb applying MiXCR to the 5' RACE reads. Of hundreds of thousands of distinct CDR3 sequences in the sample, 25% to 30% were seen once. In terms of origin and age, donors were healthy Caucasian individuals from Russia aged about 6 to 90.

The chain couples TRBV5-1 to TRBJ2-7; 12 bases fit TRBD2. The source of this sequence is a woman at least 80 years old in good health. The sequenced sample consisted of blood. CDR3 nucleotides: TGCGCCAGCAGCTCCCAGCCCCTAGCGGGGGGGCTTAATGAGCAGTACTTC. Residues: CASSSQPLAGGLNEQYF.